Presented here are 2 T cell receptor beta chains from one specimen sequenced in a study of blood T cell repertoires in COVID-19. The assay was immunoSEQ multiplex PCR, and TCRdb's table has in-frame clones only and misses some. Of under 250,000 clones in the sample, 65% to 85% are singletons; the top ten hold about 3.2%. Sequencing was performed on PBMCs or T cells enriched from blood (not recorded which). The receptors derive from an older woman who had recovered from COVID-19.

This chain connects TRBV15 to TRBJ1-5; a weak D match, TRBD1 (6 bases). The CDR3 sequence is 17 residues long. V was cut by 0 bases and J by 3 bases, with 15 bases left in between. Germline-derived CDR1 and CDR2 are LNHNV and YYDKDF (reference sequence). The CDR3 spells CATSRDLGTLINQPQHF. For the CDR3, the DNA is TGTGCCACCAGCAGAGATTTAGGGACACTCATCAATCAGCCCCAGCATTTT.

V and J are TRBV12-5 and TRBJ1-5, with D perhaps matching TRBD1 (5 bases). This CDR3 has 16 residues. CDR1 is LGHNT and CDR2 is FRNRAP in the germline V gene. V was shortened by 0 bases and J by 7 bases, with 16 bases between the two germline ends. For the CDR3, the DNA is TGTGCTAGTGGTTTGGTACGGTCGCCAGGGATCCAGCCCCAGCATTTT. Translating gives CASGLVRSPGIQPQHF.